This T cell receptor beta chain was captured by sequencing in a study of OX40 agonist ivuxolimab in advanced cancers. Looking at the study overall: Therapy given before enrollment (anti-PD-1, anti-PD-L1 or anti-CTLA-4) was allowed, and around 41% had some. General study findings and limits: Some nonresponders also had low normalized T-cell clonal expansion.

A remark on this clone: Its antigen remains unidentified.

Profiling relied on immunoSEQ multiplex PCR, and the TCRdb table lists in-frame clones only, not all of them. The sample has tens of thousands of clones, 60% to 80% seen once. CDR3 length equals 15 residues. Trimming removed 2 bases at V and 4 bases at J, with 13 bases between. Germline lookup yields CDR1 SGHTA and CDR2 FQGNSA. The chain employs TRBV7-2 and TRBJ2-3; possibly TRBD1 or TRBD2 for D (5 bases each). Sequenced here: CD4+ or CD8+ T cells sorted from blood, sampled in a trial of the OX40 agonist ivuxolimab. This TCR was recovered from an adult with an advanced solid tumor such as melanoma, head and neck, liver or kidney cancer. CDR3 sequence: CASSLMGATADTQYF. In DNA form, the CDR3 reads TGTGCCAGCAGCTTAATGGGAGCGACAGCAGATACGCAGTATTTT.